Presented here are 10 T cell receptor beta chains from one specimen sequenced in a study of blood T cell repertoires in COVID-19. The method was immunoSEQ multiplex PCR; TCRdb's version includes in-frame clones alone and lacks a portion of them. The profile covers approximately 260,000 clones, with more than 75% appearing a single time and about an eighth taken by the ten largest. The specimen was peripheral blood. These receptors originate from a woman in her sixties or seventies with active or convalescent COVID-19.

This clone was recorded once. The chain joins TRBV11-2 to TRBJ2-7; 10 bases are a match to TRBD2. V trimming: 5 bases; J trimming: 2 bases; junction bases outside the gene matches: 9. CDR1 SGHAT and CDR2 FQNNGV come from the germline V gene. The CDR3 totals 16 residues. CDR3 residues: CASSPPGLAPTYEQYF. CDR3 coding DNA: TGTGCCAGCAGCCCCCCGGGACTAGCGCCTACCTACGAGCAGTACTTC.

J is TRBJ1-6 and V is TRBV12-3 or TRBV12-4, with TRBD1 as a possible D gene (5 bases). This CDR3 comprises 13 residues. Trimming removed 8 bases from V and 10 bases from J, with 15 bases in between. This CDR3 reads CASAKWRDSPLHF. Written as DNA, the CDR3 is TGTGCCAGCGCGAAATGGAGGGACTCACCCCTCCACTTT.

The genes are TRBV3-1 (or the pseudogene TRBV3-2) and TRBJ2-7, with D tentatively TRBD2 (6 bases). From germline, CDR1 is LGHDT and CDR2 YNNKEL (reference sequence). Trimming took 2 bases from V and 3 from J, leaving 8 bases between them. The length of the CDR3 is 13 residues. DNA of the CDR3: TGTGCCAGCAGCCAACTCGGGGGCTACGAGCAGTACTTC. Residues: CASSQLGGYEQYF.

The genes are TRBV4-3 and TRBJ2-1; D perhaps matches TRBD2 (5 bases). V dropped 1 base and J dropped 5 bases, with 27 bases sitting between them. There are 20 residues in the CDR3. Germline values: CDR1 LGHNA, CDR2 YSLEER. The CDR3 nucleotides are TGCGCCAGCAGCCAAGGATCAGGATCGCCTCCAGAGGGTCGGCACAATGAGCAGTTCTTC. Its protein is CASSQGSGSPPEGRHNEQFF.

V usage is TRBV19 and J usage is TRBJ2-1, with D possibly being TRBD2 (6 bases). CDR1 LNHDA and CDR2 SQIVND come from the germline V gene (reference sequence). The CDR3 length is 12 residues. Trimming removed 3 bases from V and 7 bases from J, with 7 bases in between. The CDR3 DNA reads TGTGCCAGTAGTATTGGGGGGAATGAGCAGTTCTTC. This codes for CASSIGGNEQFF.

The chain joins TRBV29-1 to TRBJ1-2; 8 nucleotides line up with TRBD1. CDR3 length equals 12 residues. The trim removed 6 bases at V and 8 bases at J, leaving 8 bases unmatched. CDR1 and CDR2 (germline): SQVTM, ANQGSEA. In DNA form, the CDR3 reads TGCAGCGTCGGAGGACAGGGAGGAGGCTACACCTTC. Translated, it gives CSVGGQGGGYTF.

A single count supports this clone. V and J are TRBV11-2 and TRBJ1-2, with a tentative D call TRBD1 (5 bases). This CDR3 is built from 17 residues. Trimming left V 4 bases short and J 0 bases short, with 18 bases between. Germline V gene data show CDR1 as SGHAT and CDR2 as FQNNGV. The CDR3 sequence: CASSSAGQITANYGYTF. The CDR3 bases are TGTGCCAGCAGCTCTGCCGGACAAATCACTGCTAACTATGGCTACACCTTC.

This clone has just a few counts. V is TRBV19 and J is TRBJ1-5, with a weak D call TRBD1 (5 bases). Germline V CDR1 and CDR2: LNHDA, SQIVND (reference sequence). The CDR3 loop spans 15 amino acids. Trimming removed 0 bases from V and 2 bases from J, with 8 bases in between. CDR3 sequence (DNA): TGTGCCAGTAGTATAGATCAGGGCCGCAATCAGCCCCAGCATTTT. It codes for CASSIDQGRNQPQHF. The whole variable domain, filled in from reference TRBV19 and TRBJ1-5, reads DGGITQSPKYLFRKEGQNVTLSCEQNLNHDAMYWYRQDPGQGLRLIYYSQIVNDFQKGDIAEGYSVSREKKESFPLTVTSAQKNPTAFYLCASSIDQGRNQPQHFGDGTRLSIL.

The chain recombines TRBV6-1 with TRBJ2-5, with TRBD1 identical over 7 bases. This CDR3 is 14 amino acids long. The junction had 4 bases not matched to a gene; V was cut back by 6 bases and J by 0 bases. Germline-derived CDR1 and CDR2 are MNHNS and SASEGT. The CDR3 region has the DNA TGTGCCAGCAGCCCCGACAGGGACCAAGAGACCCAGTACTTC. Translation gives CASSPDRDQETQYF.

The V and J genes are TRBV28 and TRBJ1-3; possible D gene TRBD1, 6 bases. V lost 3 bases and J 4 bases, leaving 7 bases between the germline ends. The CDR3 length is 13 residues. Looked up from germline, CDR1 is MDHEN and CDR2 is SYDVKM. CDR3 DNA: TGTGCCAGCAGTTTGGGGGCCGGAAACACCATATATTTT. Translating gives CASSLGAGNTIYF.